This TCR beta chain emerged from a study of blood T cells in healthy people across ages (dated by TCRdb to the mid-2010s). Broadly, across the study: In model experiments, roughly one uniquely barcoded TCR beta cDNA molecule per two T cells was captured by template switching. Using deep sequencing normalized with unique cDNA molecular identifiers, the study measured how TCR beta repertoire diversity changes with age. Donors were grouped into four age groups: young (average approximately 15 years), middle-aged (around 39), aged (around 62) and long-lived (around 80). To avoid experimental bias, donors of different ages were randomly spread across the sequencing lanes. Using the same blood draw, the study looked at two additional independent replicas of 1 million unique cDNA reads for two donors, one aged 18 to 30 and the other aged 80 or older. Points the paper makes about the study in general: The long-lived group showed more naive CD4+ T cells, fewer expanded clones and increased TCR diversity than the aged group, suggesting age selection. Estimates of total diversity based on one million sequenced T cells were considered lower bounds and underestimates. Because profiling used bulk unsorted PBMCs, naive and antigen-experienced compartments could not be compared conclusively. The CMV infection status of donors was not known, potentially confounding age-related changes in expanded clonotypes. A strong correlation was found between observed TCR beta diversity and the percentage of naive T cells measured by flow cytometry. Observed TCR beta diversity per million T cells fell roughly linearly with age, and a significant reduction was already apparent by age around 39.

The donors were around 39 Caucasian individuals from Russia, aged about 6 to 95 years, who were systemically healthy. Each donor gave 8 to 10 milliliters of peripheral blood, drawn into EDTA-treated Vacutainer tubes. Ficoll-Paque density-gradient centrifugation was used to isolate PBMCs, with at least 7 million per sample. Total RNA, at least 6 micrograms per sample, was extracted from PBMCs with Trizol reagent. Naive CD45RAhigh/CD27high T cell percentages were measured by flow cytometry on a PBMC aliquot from every donor. CDR1 and CDR2 are read off the germline V gene (reference sequence) as SGHAT and FQDESV. Taken from cysteine to phenylalanine, the CDR3 has 17 residues. The kept DNA is CDR3 alone, 51 bases in frame from the first base. Here V drops 1 base and J drops 0 bases, and the junction holds 7 bases not matched to any gene. Libraries were built with 5' RACE. For sequencing, an Illumina HiSeq 2500 was employed. A second PCR of about 7 to 12 cycles was run with a J-beta primer mix and a sample-barcoded 5' primer. A template-switch 5' adaptor carrying 12 random nucleotides introduced a unique molecular identifier onto each TCR beta cDNA molecule. At least 2.5 million CDR3-containing paired-end reads were obtained from each sample. All of the RNA was converted into first-strand cDNA using the Mint cDNA synthesis kit, with a TRBC-specific oligonucleotide serving as the primer. Following uracil-DNA glycosylase treatment, all cDNA underwent a first 18-cycle PCR with the universal primers M1SS and BC2_uni_R. Under the source paper's analysis protocol: Normalization of each sample was performed by random selection of 1 million high-quality reads, each carrying a distinct molecular identifier. Reads with shared molecular identifiers were discarded instead of being binned into consensus sequences. MiTCR, with a Q25 quality threshold and the strictest error-elimination algorithm, was used for CDR3 identification, clonotype clustering and error correction. A nonparametric unseen species model with Euler transformation was used to estimate a lower bound on total TCR beta diversity. Through fastp at Q25 and MiXCR, TCRdb rebuilt clones from the public reads, retaining in-frame beta chains. Merged by CDR3 protein, the rows form single entries marked with the most common genes and DNA. The V and J calls shown here were made by TCRdb, not taken from the authors' results. The sample has over a million distinct CDR3 sequences on record, 40% to 55% of them singletons. The ten largest clones add up to 18% of the sample.

As regards this clonotype: Its antigen is currently not known. Base qualities are not at hand, and no much larger clone is one base apart.

Sequenced material: blood. The receptor's source is a woman aged 60-75 years in good health. The chain links TRBV11-1 with TRBJ2-3; 7 nucleotides in the junction match TRBD2. CDR3 protein: CASSLVRLAESTDTQYF. The nucleotides are TGTGCCAGCAGCTTAGTCCGACTAGCAGAAAGCACAGATACGCAGTATTTT.